This T cell receptor (beta chain) emerged from a study of graft-versus-host responses after intestinal transplantation. Study findings and constraints: GvH clones turned up in recipient marrow; some had shown up first in ileum or blood. Allograft graft-versus-host to host-versus-graft clonal ratios ran high in patients with graft-donor T cell macrochimerism. Early post-transplant falls in HvG clones accompanied the peak levels of circulating GvH clones.

The assay was immunoSEQ multiplex PCR, and TCRdb's table has in-frame clones only and misses some. The repertoire holds some 97,000 clones, with about 88% as singletons. Remarks on this clone: Its target is unknown.

CDR1 is MNHEY, CDR2 SVGAGI, per germline. There are 13 residues in the CDR3. With 9 bases removed from V and 7 bases from J, the gap between germline ends came to 17 bases. This receptor was taken from a human donor who was the organ donor for an intestinal transplant. The specimen comprised unstimulated CD4+ T cells sorted from spleen or lymph node cells, sampled before transplant. The chain uses TRBV6-5 and TRBJ2-3; TRBD2 is a possible D gene (7 bases). CDR3 sequence (DNA): TGTGCCAGTAGGGGGGGCAACTCATATACGCAGTATTTT. Protein product: CASRGGNSYTQYF.